Below are 32 T cell receptor beta chains sequenced from a single sample in a study of blood T cells in healthy people across ages. A J-beta primer mix and a sample-barcoded 5' primer were used in a second PCR of about 7 to 12 cycles. TCRdb redid the calling of the 5' RACE reads with MiXCR, one entry per CDR3 protein. The table shows about 580,000 distinct CDR3 sequences, with 45% to 55% occurring only once. The sequencing input was blood. These receptors were taken from a man at least 80 years old in good health.

In its sample, this clonotype was seen a few times. V and J are TRBV20-1 and TRBJ2-5; 12 bases align to TRBD1. The CDR3 runs to 14 residues. After removal of 4 bases from V and 11 bases from J, the junction contained 11 bases not matched to a gene. Germline values: CDR1 DFQATT, CDR2 SNEGSKA (reference sequence). CDR3 residues: CSAIRGTGGQEQYF. CDR3 in DNA: TGCAGTGCTATCCGTGGGACAGGGGGCCAAGAGCAGTACTTC.

For this clonotype: Germline and junction disagree at one end, which may indicate a read error. The chain is built from TRBV7-9 and TRBJ2-5; D gene uncertain. The better agreement between TRBJ2-7 and the DNA end casts doubt on the J call. This CDR3 contains 13 residues. CDR1 and CDR2 (germline): SEHNR, FQNEAQ (reference sequence). In DNA, the CDR3 is TGTGTCAGCAGCTTCGCAGGATCCTACGAGCAGTACTTC. Residues: CVSSFAGSYEQYF.

This clonotype has just one count. This chain uses TRBV6-4 with TRBJ2-3; D gene unclear. Germline loops: CDR1 MRHNA, CDR2 SNTAGT. The CDR3 sequence is 15 residues long. Trimming cost V 0 bases and J 0 bases, with 7 bases left between them. CDR3 region: CASSDSDSSTDTQYF. For the CDR3, the DNA is TGTGCCAGCAGTGACTCGGATTCTAGCACAGATACGCAGTATTTT.

In this sample, this clonotype turned up once. This chain connects TRBV5-4 to TRBJ1-2; 9 bases match TRBD1. Trimming cost V 3 bases and J 5 bases; bases outside gene matches: 8. This CDR3 region has 15 residues. Germline lookup yields CDR1 SGHNT and CDR2 YYREEE (reference sequence). The CDR3 spells CASSSGGTGSYGYTF. The CDR3 DNA reads TGTGCCAGCAGCTCGGGGGGGACAGGGAGTTATGGCTACACCTTC.

This CDR3 reads CASSQFTSGHNEQFF. The CDR3 DNA is TGTGCCAGCAGCCAATTCACTAGCGGCCACAATGAGCAGTTCTTC. The J gene is TRBJ2-1, the V gene TRBV4-2; TRBD2 aligns across 8 bases. J lost 5 bases, V lost 2 bases, and 5 bases had no gene match. Germline values: CDR1 LGHNA, CDR2 YNFKEQ. The CDR3 is 15 residues long.

The chain has TRBV6-2 or TRBV6-3 and TRBJ2-4; the match to TRBD1 covers 9 bases. Germline V gives CDR1 MNHEY, CDR2 SVGEGT. The V segment lost 6 bases and the J segment 8 bases; nucleotides outside the gene matches: 5. The length of the CDR3 is 13 residues. CDR3 region: CASSGQGWDIQYF. The CDR3 DNA reads as TGTGCCAGCAGCGGACAGGGGTGGGACATTCAGTACTTC.

This clonotype was seen only a few times. The chain links TRBV7-9 to TRBJ2-3, with D possibly TRBD1 on 5 matching bases. Germline CDR1 reads SEHNR; CDR2 reads FQNEAQ (reference sequence). CDR3 size: 16 residues. V lost 5 bases and J 0 bases, leaving 15 bases between the germline ends. The CDR3 DNA sequence: TGTGCCAGCAGCCGAGAGCAGGGTCATAGCACAGATACGCAGTATTTT. Amino acids: CASSREQGHSTDTQYF.

The J gene is TRBJ2-3, the V gene TRBV29-1; a possible D gene is TRBD1 (6 bases). This CDR3 contains 15 residues. In germline, CDR1 is SQVTM, CDR2 ANQGSEA. Trimming cost V 4 bases and J 2 bases, with 16 bases left between them. DNA of the CDR3: TGCAGCGTTGCACACACAGGGACCCCCACAGATACGCAGTATTTT. It codes for CSVAHTGTPTDTQYF.

V gene TRBV7-2 combines with J gene TRBJ2-5; D ambiguous. CDR1 and CDR2 from the germline V gene are SGHTA and FQGNSA. This CDR3 has 13 amino acids. Deletions cut 7 bases from V and 2 bases from J, with 11 bases between. Here the CDR3 DNA reads TGTGCCAGCAAACCCGACCTACAAGAGACCCAGTACTTC. Protein sequence: CASKPDLQETQYF. The whole variable domain, filled in from reference TRBV7-2 and TRBJ2-5, reads GAGVSQSPSNKVTEKGKDVELRCDPISGHTALYWYRQSLGQGLEFLIYFQGNSAPDKSGLPSDRFSAERTGGSVSTLTIQRTQQEDSAVYLCASKPDLQETQYFGPGTRLLVL.

The chain recombines TRBV20-1 with TRBJ1-2; TRBD1 aligns across 8 bases. V gave up 7 bases and J gave up 6 bases; unmatched junction bases: 7. This CDR3 has 12 residues. Germline-derived CDR1 and CDR2 are DFQATT and SNEGSKA (reference sequence). This chain's CDR3 is CSVATGVDGYTF. In DNA, the CDR3 is TGCAGTGTCGCGACAGGGGTTGATGGCTACACCTTC.

A note on this clonotype: This may be a read error, as it is one base from a much larger clone. Because the CDR3 is missing its conserved closing phenylalanine or tryptophan, this is likely a read error. V gene TRBV7-9 combines with J gene TRBJ2-7; D possibly corresponds to TRBD2 (6 bases). This CDR3 region has 13 residues. Trimming removed 5 bases from V and 4 bases from J, with 12 bases in between. CDR1 and CDR2 from the germline V gene are SEHNR and FQNEAQ (reference sequence). CDR3 residues: CASSAGTLYEQYY. CDR3 nucleotide sequence: TGTGCCAGCAGCGCAGGGACTCTGTACGAGCAGTACTAC.

This clonotype was seen at least ten times. V usage is TRBV4-1 and J usage is TRBJ1-4, with D unresolved. Per germline, CDR1 MGHRA and CDR2 YSYEKL. The V end lost 11 bases, the J end lost 3 bases, and 13 bases lay between the germline ends. The CDR3 totals 13 residues. In DNA, the CDR3 is TGCGCCGGGAGTAAGGTACCTAATGAAAAACTGTTTTTT. Translation: CAGSKVPNEKLFF.

Only a few counts were recorded for this clonotype. The chain is built from TRBV5-1 and TRBJ2-7; perhaps TRBD1 as D (6 bases). CDR3 length: 15 amino acids. Germline V CDR1 and CDR2: SGHRS, YFSETQ. Deletions cut 0 bases from V and 0 bases from J, with 10 bases between. The CDR3 protein is CASSLEGHDSYEQYF. The CDR3 nucleotides read TGCGCCAGCAGCTTGGAGGGACACGACTCCTACGAGCAGTACTTC.

The genes are TRBV29-1 and TRBJ2-1, with TRBD1 matching 11 bases. Germline CDR1 is SQVTM and CDR2 is ANQGSEA. Losses at the gene ends were 2 bases for V and 1 base for J; bases not matched to a gene: 4. The CDR3 extends over 16 amino acids. The CDR3 nucleotides read TGCAGCGTTGAAATCGGGACAGGGGGGTCCTACAATGAGCAGTTCTTC. This codes for CSVEIGTGGSYNEQFF.

This clonotype was seen more than once but under ten times. The CDR3 sequence is CATSRDRGRDTEAFF. In nucleotides, the CDR3 is TGTGCCACCAGCAGAGATCGGGGGAGGGACACTGAAGCTTTCTTT. The chain carries TRBV15 and TRBJ1-1; possible D gene TRBD1, 5 bases. The length of the CDR3 is 15 residues. V was trimmed by 0 bases and J by 3 bases, leaving 11 bases between them. Germline CDR1 reads LNHNV; CDR2 reads YYDKDF (reference sequence).

This clonotype turned up a few times. The CDR3 DNA sequence: TGTGCCAGCAGCCCCCCGGAGACCCATGAAAAACTGTTTTTT. Amino acids: CASSPPETHEKLFF. The genes are TRBV7-3 and TRBJ1-4; D unresolved. The CDR3 runs to 14 residues. CDR1 SGHTA and CDR2 FQGTGA come from the germline V gene. V gave up 5 bases and J gave up 6 bases, with 13 bases separating them.

This clonotype was seen more than once but under ten times. V and J are TRBV6-5 and TRBJ2-7; TRBD2 aligns across 9 bases. The CDR3 totals 14 residues. Trimming removed 6 bases from V and 6 bases from J; junction bases left unmatched: 9. Germline CDR1 MNHEY, CDR2 SVGAGI. The CDR3 spells CASRRPGLASEQYF. The CDR3, as DNA: TGTGCCAGCAGGCGACCGGGACTAGCCTCCGAGCAGTACTTC.

This clonotype was seen once. This sequence joins TRBV20-1 and TRBJ2-1; D not resolved. Between the trimmed V and J ends, which lost 3 bases and 2 bases, there was a span of 11 bases. The CDR3 spans 14 residues. Germline values: CDR1 DFQATT, CDR2 SNEGSKA (reference sequence). Here the CDR3 reads CSARGRLAYNEQFF. The CDR3 DNA reads as TGCAGTGCTAGGGGAAGGCTCGCCTACAATGAGCAGTTCTTC.

The genes are TRBV14 and TRBJ2-2; D is uncertain. Germline CDR1 is SGHDN and CDR2 is FVKESK. The ends were cut back, 4 bases at V and 3 bases at J, with 12 bases in the middle. This CDR3 spans 15 amino acids. The chain's CDR3 is CASSRTVPYTGELFF. For the CDR3, the DNA is TGTGCCAGCAGCCGTACAGTTCCCTACACCGGGGAGCTGTTTTTT.

This rearrangement joins TRBV20-1 to TRBJ2-7; TRBD2 aligns across 9 bases. The end of the DNA fits TRBJ2-5 better, so the J call may be wrong. The V gene's germline CDR1 is DFQATT and CDR2 SNEGSKA (reference sequence). CDR3 length: 12 residues. CDR3 sequence: CSAWTSDETQYF. DNA of the CDR3: TGCAGTGCTTGGACTAGCGATGAGACCCAGTACTTC.

The chain uses TRBV12-3 or TRBV12-4 and TRBJ2-3, with D hard to call. CDR3 length: 15 residues. V was clipped by 6 bases and J by 6 bases, with 19 bases between them. Written as DNA, the CDR3 is TGTGCCAGCAGCGCGGCGGACCATCAGACGGATACGCAGTATTTT. Translated, it gives CASSAADHQTDTQYF.

The gene calls are TRBV4-1 and TRBJ2-5; the match to TRBD2 covers 8 bases. Gene TRBJ2-7 matches the end of the DNA better, so the J call may be wrong. The CDR3 is made up of 17 amino acids. In germline, CDR1 is MGHRA, CDR2 YSYEKL. The DNA of the CDR3 is TGCGCCAGCAGCCGCATCGCGAGCGGGACTAGCTCCTACGAGCAGTACTTC. It codes for CASSRIASGTSSYEQYF.

By share, this clonotype ranks as medium-sized. The chain's CDR3 is CASSYLRTEGETQYF. The CDR3 region has the DNA TGTGCCAGCAGTTACTTAAGGACAGAAGGAGAGACCCAGTACTTC. The chain recombines TRBV6-5 with TRBJ2-5; D is possibly TRBD1 (6 bases). CDR3 length: 15 residues. Germline V lookup: CDR1 MNHEY, CDR2 SVGAGI. Trimming cost V 1 base and J 4 bases, with 13 bases left between them.

The chain recombines TRBV7-9 with TRBJ2-3; D unclear. This CDR3 has 17 amino acids. Per the germline V gene, CDR1 is SEHNR and CDR2 is FQNEAQ (reference sequence). The ends were cut back, 0 bases at V and 0 bases at J, with 13 bases in the middle. This CDR3 is CASSLAPAATSTDTQYF. DNA for the CDR3: TGTGCCAGCAGCTTAGCGCCGGCAGCTACTAGCACAGATACGCAGTATTTT. The full variable domain, in which reference TRBV7-9 and TRBJ2-3 provide the parts outside the CDR3, is DTGVSQNPRHKITKRGQNVTFRCDPISEHNRLYWYRQTLGQGPEFLTYFQNEAQLEKSRLLSDRFSAERPKGSFSTLEIQRTEQGDSAMYLCASSLAPAATSTDTQYFGPGTRLTVL.

The V call is TRBV2, the J call TRBJ2-4; D unresolved. This CDR3 spans 14 amino acids. Germline V gene lookup returns CDR1 SNHLY and CDR2 FYNNEI. V lost 4 bases and J lost 5, with 12 bases in between. CDR3 sequence (DNA): TGTGCCAGCAGTGGAGGTCTAAAGCAAAACATTCAGTACTTC. It is translated as CASSGGLKQNIQYF. Supplemented by reference TRBV2 and TRBJ2-4, the full variable domain reads EPEVTQTPSHQVTQMGQEVILRCVPISNHLYFYWYRQILGQKVEFLVSFYNNEISEKSEIFDDQFSVERPDGSNFTLKIRSTKLEDSAMYFCASSGGLKQNIQYFGAGTRLSVL.

This clonotype was counted a few times. The V gene is TRBV7-3, the J gene TRBJ2-3; 7 bases line up with TRBD1. CDR1 SGHTA and CDR2 FQGTGA come from the germline V gene. The trim removed 4 bases at V and 4 bases at J, leaving 2 bases unmatched. The CDR3 length is 13 residues. CDR3 amino acids: CASSSQGSDTQYF. The CDR3 bases are TGTGCCAGCAGCTCACAGGGGTCAGATACGCAGTATTTT.

Of note for this clonotype: A junction end diverges from the germline sequence, so it may reflect a read error. The genes are TRBV9 and TRBJ2-1, with D tentatively TRBD2 (6 bases). This CDR3 comprises 13 residues. Germline V gives CDR1 SGDLS, CDR2 YYNGEE. The CDR3 DNA reads TGTGCCAACAGCGTAGCGGTATGGGGGGAGCAGTTCTTC. This gives the protein CANSVAVWGEQFF.

This sequence joins TRBV20-1 and TRBJ1-1; weak D call: TRBD1 (5 bases). The CDR3 sequence is 13 residues long. The germline gives CDR1 DFQATT, CDR2 SNEGSKA (reference sequence). Trimming cost V 6 bases and J 1 base, with 12 bases left between them. CDR3 amino acids: CSADSDKNTEAFF. DNA for the CDR3: TGCAGTGCCGATTCGGACAAGAACACTGAAGCTTTCTTT.

This clonotype appeared many times. The chain uses TRBV29-1 and TRBJ2-7; no clear D. Germline loops: CDR1 SQVTM, CDR2 ANQGSEA. Trimming took 0 bases from V and 4 from J, leaving 4 bases between them. This CDR3 is built from 11 residues. The CDR3 nucleotides are TGCAGCGTTGAAGATCGTTACGAGCAGTACTTC. Amino acids: CSVEDRYEQYF.

This chain joins TRBV7-2 and TRBJ2-7; a possible D gene is TRBD2 (5 bases). Per the germline V gene, CDR1 is SGHTA and CDR2 is FQGNSA. V was pared by 1 base and J by 7 bases, with 20 bases between. There are 16 residues in the CDR3. CDR3: CASSLGSRVTGNEQYF. CDR3 bases: TGTGCCAGCAGCTTAGGGTCGCGGGTTACGGGGAATGAGCAGTACTTC. The full variable domain, rest sourced from reference TRBV7-2 and TRBJ2-7, is GAGVSQSPSNKVTEKGKDVELRCDPISGHTALYWYRQSLGQGLEFLIYFQGNSAPDKSGLPSDRFSAERTGGSVSTLTIQRTQQEDSAVYLCASSLGSRVTGNEQYFGPGTRLTVT.

This chain connects TRBV14 to TRBJ2-7, with D possibly called TRBD1 or TRBD2 (5 bases each). Looked up from germline, CDR1 is SGHDN and CDR2 is FVKESK. Trimming cost V 1 base and J 1 base, with 17 bases left between them. CDR3 length equals 17 residues. CDR3 residues: CASSQGFGDGSSYEQYF. CDR3 nucleotides: TGTGCCAGCAGCCAAGGCTTTGGGGACGGATCGTCCTACGAGCAGTACTTC.

The J gene is TRBJ2-5, the V gene TRBV28; TRBD1 might be the D (6 bases). The CDR3 extends over 12 amino acids. V was cut by 6 bases and J by 5 bases, with 10 bases left in between. The germline V gene has CDR1 MDHEN and CDR2 SYDVKM. The chain's CDR3 is CASRQGHETQYF. CDR3 coding DNA: TGTGCCAGCAGGCAGGGGCATGAGACCCAGTACTTC.